The clone carrying this TCR beta chain has more than one count but fewer than ten. Amplified TCR beta CDR3 regions came from RNA transcripts. A first-round RT-PCR of the TCR CDR3 used the HTBI primer set. TCRdb used MiXCR to reprocess the multiplex PCR reads, holding one entry per CDR3 protein. The profile covers 500,000 or so distinct CDR3 sequences, with around 16% appearing a single time and around 32% taken by the ten largest. These data are taken from a study of T cells in Graves' hyperthyroidism and ophthalmopathy. Overall study context: It was at initial diagnosis, before any treatment, that peripheral blood was collected.

Each person with ophthalmopathy scored at least 3 on the Clinical Activity Score, reached NOSPECS grade 4 or higher, and had been ill under 3 months. Extraction of PBMCs used 7.5 to 10 ml of fresh peripheral blood. CDR3 length: 14 residues. V gave up 5 bases and J gave up 4 bases; unmatched junction bases: 4. Looked up from germline, CDR1 is LNHDA and CDR2 is SQIVND (reference sequence). The rearrangement uses TRBV19 and TRBJ1-1; 10 bases align to TRBD1. Sequenced material: blood. This clonotype originated in a woman in her 30s with Graves' ophthalmopathy. CDR3 residues: CASSWTGGVTEAFF. The CDR3 DNA follows: TGTGCCAGTAGTTGGACAGGGGGTGTCACTGAAGCTTTCTTT. Full variable domain (remainder filled in from reference TRBV19 and TRBJ1-1): DGGITQSPKYLFRKEGQNVTLSCEQNLNHDAMYWYRQDPGQGLRLIYYSQIVNDFQKGDIAEGYSVSREKKESFPLTVTSAQKNPTAFYLCASSWTGGVTEAFFGQGTRLTVV.